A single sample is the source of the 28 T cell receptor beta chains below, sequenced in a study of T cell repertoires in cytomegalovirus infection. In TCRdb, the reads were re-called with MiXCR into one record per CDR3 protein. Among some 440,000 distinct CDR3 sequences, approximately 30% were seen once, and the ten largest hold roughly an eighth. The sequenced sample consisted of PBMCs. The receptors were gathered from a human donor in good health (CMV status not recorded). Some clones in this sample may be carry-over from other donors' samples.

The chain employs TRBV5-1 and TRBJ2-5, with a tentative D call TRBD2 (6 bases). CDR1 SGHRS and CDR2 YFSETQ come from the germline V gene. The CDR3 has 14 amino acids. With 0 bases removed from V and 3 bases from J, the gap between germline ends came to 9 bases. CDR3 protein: CASSLGAGKETQYF. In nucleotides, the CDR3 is TGCGCCAGCAGCTTGGGCGCGGGGAAAGAGACCCAGTACTTC.

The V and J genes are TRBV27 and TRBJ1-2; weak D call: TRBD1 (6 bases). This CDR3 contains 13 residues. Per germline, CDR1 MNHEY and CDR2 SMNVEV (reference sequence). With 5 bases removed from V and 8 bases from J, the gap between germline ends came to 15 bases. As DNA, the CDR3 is TGTGCCAGCAGTCCAAGTGGGGGGGCGGGCTACACCTTC. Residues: CASSPSGGAGYTF.

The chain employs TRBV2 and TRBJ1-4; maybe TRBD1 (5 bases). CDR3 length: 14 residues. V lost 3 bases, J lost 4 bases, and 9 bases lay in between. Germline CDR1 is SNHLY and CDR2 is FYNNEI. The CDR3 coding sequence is TGTGCCAGCAGTGAGGGGCGGGATAATGAAAAACTGTTTTTT. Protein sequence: CASSEGRDNEKLFF.

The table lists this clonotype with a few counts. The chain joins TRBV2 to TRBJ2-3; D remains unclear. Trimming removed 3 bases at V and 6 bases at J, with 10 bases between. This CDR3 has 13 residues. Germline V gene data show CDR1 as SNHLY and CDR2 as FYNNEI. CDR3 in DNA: TGTGCCAGCAGTGACCGGCTATGGGATACGCAGTATTTT. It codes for CASSDRLWDTQYF.

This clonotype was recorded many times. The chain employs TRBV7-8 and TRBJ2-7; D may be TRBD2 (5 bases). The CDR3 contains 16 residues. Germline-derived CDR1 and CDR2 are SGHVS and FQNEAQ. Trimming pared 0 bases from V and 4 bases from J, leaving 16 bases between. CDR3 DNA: TGTGCCAGCAGCTTAGCGGGTACCCCGCGAGGGTACGAGCAGTACTTC. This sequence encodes CASSLAGTPRGYEQYF. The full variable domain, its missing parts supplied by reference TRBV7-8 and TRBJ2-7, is GAGVSQSPRYKVAKRGQDVALRCDPISGHVSLFWYQQALGQGPEFLTYFQNEAQLDKSGLPSDRFFAERPEGSVSTLKIQRTQQEDSAVYLCASSLAGTPRGYEQYFGPGTRLTVT.

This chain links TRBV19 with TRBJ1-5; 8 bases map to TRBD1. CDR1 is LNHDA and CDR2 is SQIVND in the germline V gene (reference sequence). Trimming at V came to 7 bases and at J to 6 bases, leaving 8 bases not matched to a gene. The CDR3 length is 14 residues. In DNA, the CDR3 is TGTGCCAGTACCCGGGACAGGCGCGTTCAGCCCCAGCATTTT. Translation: CASTRDRRVQPQHF.

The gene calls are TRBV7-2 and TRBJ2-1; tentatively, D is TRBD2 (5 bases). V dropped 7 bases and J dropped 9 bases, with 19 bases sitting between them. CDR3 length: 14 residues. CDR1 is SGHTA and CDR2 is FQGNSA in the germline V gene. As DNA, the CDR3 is TGTGCCAGCAACCCCCCGGGGTCCTTTCCTGAGCAGTTCTTC. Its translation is CASNPPGSFPEQFF. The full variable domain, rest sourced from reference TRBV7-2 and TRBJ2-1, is GAGVSQSPSNKVTEKGKDVELRCDPISGHTALYWYRQSLGQGLEFLIYFQGNSAPDKSGLPSDRFSAERTGGSVSTLTIQRTQQEDSAVYLCASNPPGSFPEQFFGPGTRLTVL.

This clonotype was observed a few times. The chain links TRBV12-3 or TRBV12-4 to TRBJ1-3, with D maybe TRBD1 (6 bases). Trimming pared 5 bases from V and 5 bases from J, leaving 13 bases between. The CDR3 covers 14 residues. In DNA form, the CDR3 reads TGTGCCAGCAGTCCCCGGGACACCCGAAACACCATATATTTT. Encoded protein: CASSPRDTRNTIYF.

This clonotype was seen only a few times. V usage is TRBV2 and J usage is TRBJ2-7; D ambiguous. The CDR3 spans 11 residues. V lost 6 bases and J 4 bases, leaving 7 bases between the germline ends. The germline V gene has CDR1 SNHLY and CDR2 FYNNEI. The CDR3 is CASSARYEQYF. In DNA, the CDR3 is TGTGCCAGCAGCGCTCGTTACGAGCAGTACTTC.

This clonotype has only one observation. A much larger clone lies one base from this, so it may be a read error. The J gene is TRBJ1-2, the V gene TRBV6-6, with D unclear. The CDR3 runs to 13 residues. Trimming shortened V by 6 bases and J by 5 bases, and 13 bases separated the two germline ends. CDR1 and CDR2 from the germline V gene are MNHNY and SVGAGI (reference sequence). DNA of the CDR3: TGTGCCAGCAGCGAGGTGGCGGAGTATGGCTACACCTTC. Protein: CASSEVAEYGYTF.

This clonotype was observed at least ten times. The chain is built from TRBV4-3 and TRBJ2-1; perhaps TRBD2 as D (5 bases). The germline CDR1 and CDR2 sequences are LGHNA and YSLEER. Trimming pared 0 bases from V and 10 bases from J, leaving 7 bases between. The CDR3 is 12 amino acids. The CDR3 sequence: CASSQDRREQFF. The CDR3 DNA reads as TGCGCCAGCAGCCAAGATAGGAGGGAGCAGTTCTTC.

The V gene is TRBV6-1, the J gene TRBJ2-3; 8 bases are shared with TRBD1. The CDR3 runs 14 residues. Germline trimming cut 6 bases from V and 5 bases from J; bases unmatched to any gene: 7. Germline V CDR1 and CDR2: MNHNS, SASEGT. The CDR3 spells CASSSSTGVDTQYF. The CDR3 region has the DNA TGTGCCAGCAGCAGTTCGACAGGGGTAGATACGCAGTATTTT.

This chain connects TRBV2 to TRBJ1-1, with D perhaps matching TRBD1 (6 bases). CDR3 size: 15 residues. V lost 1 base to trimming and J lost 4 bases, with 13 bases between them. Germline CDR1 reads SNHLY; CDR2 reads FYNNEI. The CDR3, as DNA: TGTGCCAGCAGTGAAGAAGGGGGGCTGGGCACTGAAGCTTTCTTT. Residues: CASSEEGGLGTEAFF. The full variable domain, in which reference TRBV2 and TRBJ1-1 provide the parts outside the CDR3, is EPEVTQTPSHQVTQMGQEVILRCVPISNHLYFYWYRQILGQKVEFLVSFYNNEISEKSEIFDDQFSVERPDGSNFTLKIRSTKLEDSAMYFCASSEEGGLGTEAFFGQGTRLTVV.

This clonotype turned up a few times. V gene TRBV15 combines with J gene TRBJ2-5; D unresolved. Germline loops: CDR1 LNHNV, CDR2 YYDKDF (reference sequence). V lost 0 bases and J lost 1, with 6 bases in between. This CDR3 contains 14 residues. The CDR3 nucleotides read TGTGCCACCAGCAGAGATTACGGCCAAGAGACCCAGTACTTC. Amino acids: CATSRDYGQETQYF.

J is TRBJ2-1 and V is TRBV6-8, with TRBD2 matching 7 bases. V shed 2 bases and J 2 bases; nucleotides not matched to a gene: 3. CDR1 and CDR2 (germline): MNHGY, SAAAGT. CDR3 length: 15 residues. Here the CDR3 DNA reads TGTGCCAGCAGTTACAGGCGGGGGACCTACAATGAGCAGTTCTTC. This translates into CASSYRRGTYNEQFF.

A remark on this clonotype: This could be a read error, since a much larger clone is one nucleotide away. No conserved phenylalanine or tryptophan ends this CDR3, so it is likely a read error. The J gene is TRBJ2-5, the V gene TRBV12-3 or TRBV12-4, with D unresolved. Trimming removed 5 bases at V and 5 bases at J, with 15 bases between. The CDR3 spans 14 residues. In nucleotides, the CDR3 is TGTGCCAGCAGTCCGATTGGGCCTGGGGAGACCCAGTACGTC. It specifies CASSPIGPGETQYV.

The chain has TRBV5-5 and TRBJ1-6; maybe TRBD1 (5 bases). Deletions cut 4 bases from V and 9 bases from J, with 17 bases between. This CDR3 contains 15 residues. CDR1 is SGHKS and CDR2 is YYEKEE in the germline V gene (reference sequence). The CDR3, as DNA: TGTGCCAGCAGCCCTAACGGGGGAGGGACTTCACCCCTCCACTTT. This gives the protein CASSPNGGGTSPLHF.

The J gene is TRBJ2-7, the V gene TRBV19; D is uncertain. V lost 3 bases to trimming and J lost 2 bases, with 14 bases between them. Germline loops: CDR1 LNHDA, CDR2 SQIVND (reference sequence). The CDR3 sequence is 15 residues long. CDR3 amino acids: CASSINLGIAYEQYF. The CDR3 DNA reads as TGTGCCAGTAGTATTAATCTCGGAATAGCCTACGAGCAGTACTTC.

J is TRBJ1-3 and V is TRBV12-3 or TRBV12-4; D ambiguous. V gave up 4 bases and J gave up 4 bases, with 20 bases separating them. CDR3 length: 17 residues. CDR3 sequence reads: CASSSLRRRWVGNTIYF. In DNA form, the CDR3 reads TGTGCCAGCAGTTCGCTTAGGAGGCGTTGGGTAGGAAACACCATATATTTT.

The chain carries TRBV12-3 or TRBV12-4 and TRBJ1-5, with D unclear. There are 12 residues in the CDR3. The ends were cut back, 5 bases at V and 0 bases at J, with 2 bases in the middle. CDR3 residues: CASSGSNQPQHF. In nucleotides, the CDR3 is TGTGCCAGCAGTGGTAGCAATCAGCCCCAGCATTTT.

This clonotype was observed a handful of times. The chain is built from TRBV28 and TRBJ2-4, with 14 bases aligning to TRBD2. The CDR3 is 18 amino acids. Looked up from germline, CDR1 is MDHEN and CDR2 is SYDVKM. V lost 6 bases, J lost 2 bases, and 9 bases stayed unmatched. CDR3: CASSQKRLAGGPKNIQYF. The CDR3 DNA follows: TGTGCCAGCAGCCAAAAGAGACTAGCGGGGGGGCCCAAAAACATTCAGTACTTC.

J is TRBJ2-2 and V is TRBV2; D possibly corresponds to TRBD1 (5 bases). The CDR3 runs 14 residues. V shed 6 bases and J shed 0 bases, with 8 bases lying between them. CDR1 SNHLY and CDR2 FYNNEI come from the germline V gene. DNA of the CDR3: TGTGCCAGCAGAACAGGATCGAACACCGGGGAGCTGTTTTTT. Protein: CASRTGSNTGELFF. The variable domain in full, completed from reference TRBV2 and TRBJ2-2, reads EPEVTQTPSHQVTQMGQEVILRCVPISNHLYFYWYRQILGQKVEFLVSFYNNEISEKSEIFDDQFSVERPDGSNFTLKIRSTKLEDSAMYFCASRTGSNTGELFFGEGSRLTVL.

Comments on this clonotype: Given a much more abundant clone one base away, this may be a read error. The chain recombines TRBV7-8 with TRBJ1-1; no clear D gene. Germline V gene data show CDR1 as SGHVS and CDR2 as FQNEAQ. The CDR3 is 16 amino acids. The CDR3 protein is CASSLADAFPNNEAFF. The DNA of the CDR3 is TGTGCCAGCAGCTTAGCGGATGCGTTTCCGAACAATGAAGCTTTCTTT.

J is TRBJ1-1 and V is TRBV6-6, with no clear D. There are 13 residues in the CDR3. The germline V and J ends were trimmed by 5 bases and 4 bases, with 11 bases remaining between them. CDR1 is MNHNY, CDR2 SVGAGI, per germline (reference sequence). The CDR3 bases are TGTGCCAGCAGTCCCAAAGGCGGCACTGAAGCTTTCTTT. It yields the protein CASSPKGGTEAFF.

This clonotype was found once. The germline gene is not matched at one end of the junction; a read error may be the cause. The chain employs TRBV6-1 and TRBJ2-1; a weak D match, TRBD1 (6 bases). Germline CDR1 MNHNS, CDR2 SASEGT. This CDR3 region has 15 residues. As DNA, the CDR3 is TGTGCCAGCAGAGCCGGGACATCGTACAACAATGAGACGTGCTTC. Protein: CASRAGTSYNNETCF.

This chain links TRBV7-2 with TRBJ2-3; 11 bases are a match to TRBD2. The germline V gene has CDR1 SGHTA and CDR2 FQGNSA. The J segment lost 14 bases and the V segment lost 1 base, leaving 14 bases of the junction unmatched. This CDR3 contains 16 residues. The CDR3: CASSLVFSGGADTPYF. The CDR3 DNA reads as TGTGCCAGCAGCTTAGTCTTTAGCGGGGGGGCAGATACTCCGTATTTT.

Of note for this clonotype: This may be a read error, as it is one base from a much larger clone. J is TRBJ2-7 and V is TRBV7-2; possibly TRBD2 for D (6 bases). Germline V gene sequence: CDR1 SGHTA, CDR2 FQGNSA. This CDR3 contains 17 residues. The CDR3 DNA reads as TGTGCCAGCAGCCCTAACCGGGGACTGAGAGGTACCTACAAGCAGTACTTC. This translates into CASSPNRGLRGTYKQYF. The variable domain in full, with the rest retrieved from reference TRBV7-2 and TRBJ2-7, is GAGVSQSPSNKVTEKGKDVELRCDPISGHTALYWYRQSLGQGLEFLIYFQGNSAPDKSGLPSDRFSAERTGGSVSTLTIQRTQQEDSAVYLCASSPNRGLRGTYKQYFGPGTRLTVT.

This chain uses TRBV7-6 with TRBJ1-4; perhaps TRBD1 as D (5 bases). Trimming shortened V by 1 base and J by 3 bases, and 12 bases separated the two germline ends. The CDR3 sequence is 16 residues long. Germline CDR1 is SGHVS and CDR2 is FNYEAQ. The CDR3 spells CASSLVNGAANEKLFF. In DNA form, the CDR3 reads TGTGCCAGCAGCTTAGTTAACGGGGCGGCTAATGAAAAACTGTTTTTT.